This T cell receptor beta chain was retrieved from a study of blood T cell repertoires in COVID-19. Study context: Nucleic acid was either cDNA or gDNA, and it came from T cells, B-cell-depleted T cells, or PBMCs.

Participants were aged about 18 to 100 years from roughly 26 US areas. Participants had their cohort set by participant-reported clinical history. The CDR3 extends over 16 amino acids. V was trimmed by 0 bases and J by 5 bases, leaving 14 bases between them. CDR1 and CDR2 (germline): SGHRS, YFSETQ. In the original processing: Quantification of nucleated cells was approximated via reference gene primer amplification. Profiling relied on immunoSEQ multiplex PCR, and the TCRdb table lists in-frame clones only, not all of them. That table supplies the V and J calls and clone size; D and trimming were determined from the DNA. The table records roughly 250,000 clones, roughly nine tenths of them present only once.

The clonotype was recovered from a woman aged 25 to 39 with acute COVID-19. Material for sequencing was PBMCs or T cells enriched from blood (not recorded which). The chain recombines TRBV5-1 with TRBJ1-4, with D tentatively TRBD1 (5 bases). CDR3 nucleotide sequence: TGCGCCAGCAGCTTGGCCGCAGGGCTTGGGAATGAAAAACTGTTTTTT. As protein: CASSLAAGLGNEKLFF. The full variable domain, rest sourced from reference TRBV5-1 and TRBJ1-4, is KAGVTQTPRYLIKTRGQQVTLSCSPISGHRSVSWYQQTPGQGLQFLFEYFSETQRNKGNFPGRFSGRQFSNSRSEMNVSTLELGDSALYLCASSLAAGLGNEKLFFGSGTQLSVL.